The text below deals with one TCR beta chain. Its antigen is still unknown. The data stem from a study of vaccination effects on CD4 cells after COVID-19. Whole-study context: Two-dose BNT162b2 or mRNA-1273 vaccination was given to participants.

The method was immunoSEQ multiplex PCR; TCRdb's version includes in-frame clones alone and lacks a portion of them. The repertoire holds 71,000 or so clones, with over 65% as singletons. ViraFEST used viral peptide pools to expand antigen-specific CD4+ T cells before sequencing. Having been cultured for less than 12 days, the cells underwent CD4+ T cell isolation. Negative nucleocapsid antibody tests before and after vaccination confirmed no previous SARS-CoV-2 infection. Every well got a few million PBMC, which were grown with 10 IU/ml IL-2 and 10 ug/ml peptides. J gave up 5 bases and V 4 bases, and 7 bases lay outside the gene matches. Per germline, CDR1 SGHDN and CDR2 FVKESK. This CDR3 spans 16 amino acids. General study findings and limits: Healthy vaccinees showed cross-reactivity with common cold coronaviruses in only 1 of 255 vaccine-induced clones. Late in the post-vaccination period, infection-induced and vaccine-induced clones underwent marked clonal contraction.

The origin of this receptor is a human donor who received a COVID-19 vaccine. Source: CD4+ T cells from PBMCs cultured with HCoV-OC43 spike peptides, taken before COVID-19 vaccination. Subset noted: HCoV-OC43 spike overlapping peptide pool stimulation. V gene TRBV14 combines with J gene TRBJ2-1, with 11 bases matching TRBD2. This chain's CDR3 is CASSLFLAGGHNEQFF. For the CDR3, the DNA is TGTGCCAGCAGCCTTTTCCTAGCGGGGGGCCACAATGAGCAGTTCTTC.